The 24 T cell receptor beta chains below were found in one sample sequenced in a study of beta chain features in type 1 diabetes. Investigators reverse transcribed all isolated RNA, so they sequenced expressed TCRB transcripts. Some clones are missing from TCRdb's copy, which holds only in-frame ones; the method was immunoSEQ multiplex PCR. The sample gives hundreds of thousands of clones, 15% of which show up once; roughly 0.098% is in the top ten. Sequenced sample: naive CD4+ T cells from blood. The origin of the receptors is a man between 18 and 29 years old in good health.

The V call is TRBV7-3, the J call TRBJ1-6; maybe TRBD1 (5 bases). The length of the CDR3 is 13 residues. Trimming took off 5 bases at V and 7 bases at J, with 9 bases between the two ends. CDR1 is SGHTA, CDR2 FQGTGA, per germline. This CDR3 is CASSPGPNSPLHF. CDR3 DNA: TGTGCCAGCAGCCCAGGGCCGAATTCACCCCTCCACTTT.

The chain joins TRBV5-6 to TRBJ2-2; 8 bases fit TRBD1. This CDR3 spans 16 amino acids. In germline, CDR1 is SGHDT, CDR2 YYEEEE. V gave up 4 bases and J gave up 4 bases; unmatched junction bases: 9. The DNA of the CDR3 is TGTGCCAGCAGCATACGTGACAGGGGACCCACCGGGGAGCTGTTTTTT. It yields the protein CASSIRDRGPTGELFF.

Only a few counts were recorded for this clone. V usage is TRBV9 and J usage is TRBJ2-5; no reliable D call. The J call could be wrong; TRBJ2-7 is a better fit for the DNA end. The CDR3 is made up of 15 amino acids. Germline V gene data show CDR1 as SGDLS and CDR2 as YYNGEE. This chain's CDR3 is CASSGGAGFSYEQYF. The CDR3 DNA is TGTGCCAGCAGCGGAGGTGCAGGCTTTTCCTACGAGCAGTACTTC.

The chain combines TRBV7-2 with TRBJ1-1; 9 nucleotides line up with TRBD1. CDR1 is SGHTA, CDR2 FQGNSA, per germline. J was trimmed by 1 base and V by 3 bases; bases with no gene match: 6. The CDR3 totals 16 residues. In DNA form, the CDR3 reads TGTGCCAGCAGCTTTACAGGGGGCGTCCCGAACACTGAAGCTTTCTTT. Translated: CASSFTGGVPNTEAFF.

The rearrangement links TRBV7-3 to TRBJ1-1, with 7 bases fitting TRBD1. This CDR3 region has 15 residues. Losses at the gene ends were 4 bases for V and 0 bases for J; bases not matched to a gene: 5. In germline, CDR1 is SGHTA, CDR2 FQGTGA. In DNA, the CDR3 is TGTGCCAGCAGCTCGGACGGACAGGTGAACACTGAAGCTTTCTTT. Its protein product is CASSSDGQVNTEAFF.

This clone was detected only a few times. The V gene is TRBV18, the J gene TRBJ2-2; D might be TRBD1 (6 bases). CDR1 KGHSH and CDR2 LQKENI come from the germline V gene. This CDR3 comprises 15 residues. The V gene lost 2 bases and the J gene lost 7 bases, with 14 bases spanning the gap. CDR3 amino acids: CASSPARGRFGELFF. The CDR3 DNA follows: TGTGCCAGCTCACCAGCAAGGGGGAGATTCGGGGAGCTGTTTTTT.

This clone was recorded a few times. The chain joins TRBV29-1 to TRBJ2-2; 11 bases are a match to TRBD2. Germline CDR1 and CDR2: SQVTM and ANQGSEA. Losses at the gene ends were 6 bases for V and 1 base for J; bases not matched to a gene: 4. The CDR3 sequence is 15 residues long. For the CDR3, the DNA is TGCAGCGTAGCCGGGACTAGCGGGAACACCGGGGAGCTGTTTTTT. It specifies CSVAGTSGNTGELFF.

This chain links TRBV6-6 with TRBJ2-3; D tentatively fits TRBD1 or TRBD2 (5 bases each). The V end was cut by 6 bases, the J end by 2 bases, with 9 bases between. This CDR3 has 13 amino acids. Per the germline V gene, CDR1 is MNHNY and CDR2 is SVGAGI (reference sequence). The CDR3 region has the DNA TGTGCCAGCAGCAGGGACCTCACAGATACGCAGTATTTT. Its protein is CASSRDLTDTQYF.

This clone was seen more than once but under ten times. The genes are TRBV7-2 and TRBJ2-7; the D is unclear. The CDR3 covers 14 residues. V lost 2 bases and J lost 0, with 8 bases in between. CDR1 SGHTA and CDR2 FQGNSA come from the germline V gene. This chain's CDR3 is CASSLISYSYEQYF. As DNA, the CDR3 is TGTGCCAGCAGCTTAATTTCGTACTCCTACGAGCAGTACTTC. Variable domain in full (rest from reference TRBV7-2 and TRBJ2-7): GAGVSQSPSNKVTEKGKDVELRCDPISGHTALYWYRQSLGQGLEFLIYFQGNSAPDKSGLPSDRFSAERTGGSVSTLTIQRTQQEDSAVYLCASSLISYSYEQYFGPGTRLTVT.

The table lists this clone with a few counts. The V call is TRBV2, the J call TRBJ2-4; 7 bases fit TRBD1. CDR3 length: 15 residues. Germline V gene sequence: CDR1 SNHLY, CDR2 FYNNEI. The ends lost 5 bases at V and 4 bases at J; junction bases unmatched: 8. This CDR3 reads CASSSPGGRKNIQYF. DNA for the CDR3: TGTGCCAGCAGTTCCCCAGGGGGTAGGAAAAACATTCAGTACTTC. Supplemented by reference TRBV2 and TRBJ2-4, the full variable domain reads EPEVTQTPSHQVTQMGQEVILRCVPISNHLYFYWYRQILGQKVEFLVSFYNNEISEKSEIFDDQFSVERPDGSNFTLKIRSTKLEDSAMYFCASSSPGGRKNIQYFGAGTRLSVL.

This clone was counted between two and nine times. The chain employs TRBV5-6 and TRBJ2-2, with D tentatively TRBD1 (6 bases). The CDR3 sequence is 15 residues long. The germline CDR1 and CDR2 sequences are SGHDT and YYEEEE. Between the trimmed V and J ends, which lost 5 bases and 5 bases, there was a span of 16 bases. The CDR3 DNA reads TGTGCCAGCAGGCAGGGGCCCATGGGGACCGGGGAGCTGTTTTTT. This encodes CASRQGPMGTGELFF.

The sample holds a few counts of this clone. The chain employs TRBV5-1 and TRBJ2-3; D unresolved. This CDR3 has 15 amino acids. V was cut by 0 bases and J by 2 bases, with 10 bases left in between. Germline lookup yields CDR1 SGHRS and CDR2 YFSETQ. The CDR3 is CASSLEGSNTDTQYF. The CDR3 coding sequence is TGCGCCAGCAGCTTGGAGGGCAGTAACACAGATACGCAGTATTTT.

The CDR3: CASSRDRVVGELFF. DNA for the CDR3: TGTGCCAGTAGTCGGGACAGGGTGGTAGGGGAGCTGTTTTTT. The chain carries TRBV19 and TRBJ2-2, with TRBD1 matching over 9 bases. Germline CDR1 and CDR2: LNHDA and SQIVND (reference sequence). Unmatched junction bases numbered 6, after V lost 5 bases and J lost 8 bases. The CDR3 consists of 14 residues.

This clone was counted a few times. This chain joins TRBV6-6 and TRBJ2-5; D is uncertain. The CDR3 is 11 amino acids. Trimming removed 0 bases at V and 5 bases at J, with 1 base between. CDR1 MNHNY and CDR2 SVGAGI come from the germline V gene (reference sequence). The CDR3 is CASSYSETQYF. CDR3 sequence (DNA): TGTGCCAGCAGTTACTCCGAGACCCAGTACTTC.

This clone was seen a handful of times. The chain is built from TRBV6-6 and TRBJ1-1, with a possible D match to TRBD1 (5 bases). CDR1 and CDR2 (germline): MNHNY, SVGAGI (reference sequence). CDR3 length: 12 residues. V was trimmed by 6 bases and J by 8 bases, leaving 13 bases between them. CDR3 protein: CASSPSRGEAFF. CDR3 DNA sequence: TGTGCCAGCAGCCCGTCCCGGGGGGAAGCTTTCTTT.

The chain employs TRBV5-6 and TRBJ2-7, with D perhaps matching TRBD2 (5 bases). Per germline, CDR1 SGHDT and CDR2 YYEEEE. This CDR3 has 12 amino acids. The V end was cut by 4 bases, the J end by 3 bases, with 8 bases between. The CDR3 nucleotides read TGTGCCAGCAGCCGGGATTTCTACGAGCAGTACTTC. This gives the protein CASSRDFYEQYF.

V is TRBV11-3 and J is TRBJ2-2, with a possible D match to TRBD2 (6 bases). The V end was cut by 0 bases, the J end by 3 bases, with 11 bases between. The CDR3 sequence is 16 residues long. Germline values: CDR1 SGHNT, CDR2 YENEEA. CDR3 coding DNA: TGTGCCAGCAGCTTAGATTGGAGGGGCCACACCGGGGAGCTGTTTTTT. Protein: CASSLDWRGHTGELFF.

This clone came up a few times. The rearrangement joins TRBV6-1 to TRBJ2-1; tentative D call: TRBD1 (5 bases). This CDR3 region has 14 residues. CDR1 and CDR2 from the germline V gene are MNHNS and SASEGT. V was clipped by 2 bases and J by 4 bases, with 9 bases between them. The CDR3 region is CASSESYRYNEQFF. CDR3 sequence (DNA): TGTGCCAGCAGTGAATCGTACAGGTACAATGAGCAGTTCTTC.

Details on this clone: Other DNA sequences of this sample code for an identical CDR3. This sequence joins TRBV7-3 and TRBJ2-5, with D possibly TRBD1 on 5 matching bases. The CDR3 totals 14 residues. Trimming removed 1 base at V and 2 bases at J, with 8 bases between. Germline V gene lookup returns CDR1 SGHTA and CDR2 FQGTGA. For the CDR3, the DNA is TGTGCCAGCAGCTTAATCCCAGGGCAAGAGACCCAGTACTTC. As protein: CASSLIPGQETQYF.

This clone has a handful of counts. The chain carries TRBV7-3 and TRBJ2-1, with TRBD1 matching 10 bases. The CDR3 is 15 amino acids. Per germline, CDR1 SGHTA and CDR2 FQGTGA. V lost 4 bases and J lost 5; bases outside the gene matches: 5. This CDR3 reads CASSSLDRGHNEQFF. DNA for the CDR3: TGTGCCAGCAGCTCGTTAGACAGGGGGCACAATGAGCAGTTCTTC.

This clone came up a few times. The V and J genes are TRBV18 and TRBJ1-1, with TRBD1 identical over 7 bases. Per germline, CDR1 KGHSH and CDR2 LQKENI. V was pared by 4 bases and J by 1 base, with 3 bases of the junction left unmatched. The CDR3 has 14 residues. CDR3 DNA sequence: TGTGCCAGCTCACTCGACAGGGCGAACACTGAAGCTTTCTTT. It yields the protein CASSLDRANTEAFF. Full variable domain (outside the CDR3, taken from reference TRBV18 and TRBJ1-1): NAGVMQNPRHLVRRRGQEARLRCSPMKGHSHVYWYRQLPEEGLKFMVYLQKENIIDESGMPKERFSAEFPKEGPSILRIQQVVRGDSAAYFCASSLDRANTEAFFGQGTRLTVV.

This clone has a handful of counts. The chain recombines TRBV7-2 with TRBJ1-3; D might be TRBD1 (5 bases). V was clipped by 5 bases and J by 0 bases, with 8 bases between them. This CDR3 is 14 amino acids long. The V gene's germline CDR1 is SGHTA and CDR2 FQGNSA. CDR3 loop: CASSHRFSGNTIYF. CDR3 coding DNA: TGTGCCAGCAGCCACAGGTTCTCTGGAAACACCATATATTTT.

This clone was seen only a few times. The chain uses TRBV5-1 and TRBJ1-2; no definite D call. Trimming pared 1 base from V and 5 bases from J, leaving 6 bases between. This CDR3 is built from 12 residues. Germline V lookup: CDR1 SGHRS, CDR2 YFSETQ. The CDR3 sequence: CASSLTQYGYTF. The CDR3 DNA reads TGCGCCAGCAGCTTGACCCAATATGGCTACACCTTC.

This clone was counted only a few times. The chain combines TRBV29-1 with TRBJ1-3, with no clear D. The V and J ends lost 6 bases and 0 bases respectively, with 9 bases between them. This CDR3 is 13 amino acids long. Germline CDR1 is SQVTM and CDR2 is ANQGSEA. The CDR3 sequence: CSVAQNSGNTIYF. The CDR3 nucleotides read TGCAGCGTAGCTCAGAACTCTGGAAACACCATATATTTT.